The 23 T cell receptor beta chains reported below all come from one sample, sequenced in a study of cytomegalovirus exposure and HLA in healthy donors (dated by TCRdb to 2016 to 2017). Library preparation employed the immunoSEQ multiplex PCR assay. Sourced from immuneACCESS, this table was stored by TCRdb with only in-frame sequences that have V and J called. A share of the clones is absent; for the studies checked, an unresolved V gene accounts for under half, and the remainder has no known explanation. Present in this sample are some 70,000 clones, over 95% of which were seen just once. Of the sample, about 2.4% is held by the ten largest clones. Sample: PBMCs. The source is a man between 18 and 29 years old in good health and CMV-seronegative.

The chain employs TRBV7-3 and TRBJ2-3; 9 nucleotides line up with TRBD2. CDR3 length equals 19 residues. CDR1 and CDR2 (germline): SGHTA, FQGTGA. Losses at the gene ends were 4 bases for V and 4 bases for J; bases not matched to a gene: 18. In DNA form, the CDR3 reads TGTGCCAGCAGCTCAGGATTAGCGGGAGTTCGGGGTTTCGCAGATACGCAGTATTTT. It specifies CASSSGLAGVRGFADTQYF.

The gene calls are TRBV14 and TRBJ2-3, with 10 bases that match TRBD2. Germline V gene lookup returns CDR1 SGHDN and CDR2 FVKESK. The CDR3 is 19 residues long. The trim removed 1 base at V and 6 bases at J, leaving 16 bases unmatched. This CDR3 reads CASSQGLAGGQAPTDTQYF. The CDR3 coding sequence is TGTGCCAGCAGCCAAGGATTAGCGGGAGGCCAAGCTCCAACGGATACGCAGTATTTT.

The chain couples TRBV5-8 to TRBJ1-4; TRBD1 matches at 7 bases. Germline assignment: CDR1 SGHTS and CDR2 YDEGEE. The V gene end was trimmed by 0 bases and the J gene end by 0 bases; junction bases not matched to a gene: 8. The length of the CDR3 is 18 residues. The chain's CDR3 is CASSLGNRDRATNEKLFF. In DNA form, the CDR3 reads TGTGCCAGCAGCTTGGGCAACCGGGACAGAGCAACTAATGAAAAACTGTTTTTT.

CDR3 coding DNA: TGTGCCACCAGCCTTGGAAGGGAGAGCTCCTACGAGCAGTACTTC. This encodes CATSLGRESSYEQYF. V and J are TRBV15 and TRBJ2-7; maybe TRBD2 (5 bases). The V and J ends lost 5 bases and 0 bases respectively, with 14 bases between them. Germline V gene lookup returns CDR1 LNHNV and CDR2 YYDKDF (reference sequence). The CDR3 is 15 residues long.

CDR3 in amino acids: CASSPLGGAGGYTF. As DNA, the CDR3 is TGTGCCAGCAGCCCCCTGGGGGGGGCCGGGGGCTACACCTTC. This sequence joins TRBV14 and TRBJ1-2; D is possibly TRBD1 (6 bases). This CDR3 comprises 14 residues. V was clipped by 4 bases and J by 8 bases, with 17 bases between them. Germline assignment: CDR1 SGHDN and CDR2 FVKESK. The whole variable domain, filled in from reference TRBV14 and TRBJ1-2, reads EAGVTQFPSHSVIEKGQTVTLRCDPISGHDNLYWYRRVMGKEIKFLLHFVKESKQDESGMPNNRFLAERTGGTYSTLKVQPAELEDSGVYFCASSPLGGAGGYTFGSGTRLTVV.

V gene TRBV28 combines with J gene TRBJ1-1; D is unclear. This CDR3 has 13 residues. Germline-derived CDR1 and CDR2 are MDHEN and SYDVKM. V lost 4 bases to trimming and J lost 1 base, with 7 bases between them. CDR3 region: CASSSDKNTEAFF. The CDR3 DNA sequence: TGTGCCAGCAGTTCCGACAAGAACACTGAAGCTTTCTTT. The entire variable domain, with the rest obtained from reference TRBV28 and TRBJ1-1, is as follows: DVKVTQSSRYLVKRTGEKVFLECVQDMDHENMFWYRQDPGLGLRLIYFSYDVKMKEKGDIPEGYSVSREKKERFSLILESASTNQTSMYLCASSSDKNTEAFFGQGTRLTVV.

V gene TRBV19 combines with J gene TRBJ1-3; the D is unclear. With 6 bases removed from V and 2 bases from J, the gap between germline ends came to 14 bases. The CDR3 is 15 amino acids. In germline, CDR1 is LNHDA, CDR2 SQIVND (reference sequence). The CDR3 DNA reads as TGTGCCAGTAGGATTGGTTCGAGAGCTGGAAACACCATATATTTT. Translating gives CASRIGSRAGNTIYF.

This chain joins TRBV15 and TRBJ2-2, with 8 bases aligning to TRBD1. Germline V lookup: CDR1 LNHNV, CDR2 YYDKDF (reference sequence). Trimming removed 3 bases from V and 0 bases from J; junction bases left unmatched: 3. The CDR3 contains 16 residues. CDR3 DNA sequence: TGTGCCACCAGCAGGGACAGGGAAGCGAACACCGGGGAGCTGTTTTTT. Encoded protein: CATSRDREANTGELFF.

This chain uses TRBV7-8 with TRBJ2-3, with D tentatively TRBD2 (5 bases). The CDR3 runs to 14 residues. V shed 1 base and J shed 2 bases, with 7 bases lying between them. The germline gives CDR1 SGHVS, CDR2 FQNEAQ. DNA for the CDR3: TGTGCCAGCAGCTTAGACGGGATCACAGATACGCAGTATTTT. Amino acids: CASSLDGITDTQYF.

The chain combines TRBV5-4 with TRBJ1-1; unclear D gene. The CDR3 loop spans 15 amino acids. Germline CDR1 is SGHNT and CDR2 is YYREEE (reference sequence). Trimming cost V 4 bases and J 1 base, with 14 bases left between them. The CDR3 nucleotides are TGTGCCAGCAGCGAAGGGAGGCAGCAGAACACTGAAGCTTTCTTT. It translates to CASSEGRQQNTEAFF.

V is TRBV28 and J is TRBJ1-1; tentatively, D is TRBD1 (5 bases). V lost 5 bases to trimming and J lost 8 bases, with 18 bases between them. This CDR3 region has 14 residues. CDR1 MDHEN and CDR2 SYDVKM come from the germline V gene. The CDR3 coding sequence is TGTGCCAGCAGTCCCGGGAGTCGGGGCACGGAAGCTTTCTTT. Protein product: CASSPGSRGTEAFF.

The chain is built from TRBV29-1 and TRBJ2-7, with 10 bases that match TRBD1. This CDR3 contains 15 residues. Germline CDR1 SQVTM, CDR2 ANQGSEA. V shed 1 base, J shed 6 bases, and the junction held 9 bases outside the gene matches. CDR3 sequence reads: CSVEASLDRGAEQYF. The CDR3, as DNA: TGCAGCGTTGAAGCATCCCTGGACAGGGGGGCCGAGCAGTACTTC.

This clone showed up just once. The V and J genes are TRBV11-2 and TRBJ2-1; D is uncertain. The V gene's germline CDR1 is SGHAT and CDR2 FQNNGV. CDR3 length equals 14 residues. V dropped 1 base and J dropped 8 bases, with 12 bases sitting between them. In DNA form, the CDR3 reads TGTGCCAGCAGCTTAGTTTACAGTGCCGATGAGCAGTTCTTC. Residues: CASSLVYSADEQFF.

The V call is TRBV9, the J call TRBJ2-3; the match to TRBD1 covers 8 bases. Germline CDR1 SGDLS, CDR2 YYNGEE. The V segment lost 6 bases and the J segment 0 bases; nucleotides outside the gene matches: 6. The CDR3 consists of 15 residues. The CDR3, as DNA: TGTGCCAGCAACCGGGGACAGGTGAGCACAGATACGCAGTATTTT. It codes for CASNRGQVSTDTQYF.

J is TRBJ1-1 and V is TRBV28; 9 nucleotides agree with TRBD1. The CDR3 covers 13 residues. Germline V gene sequence: CDR1 MDHEN, CDR2 SYDVKM. After removal of 6 bases from V and 4 bases from J, the junction contained 3 bases not matched to a gene. In DNA form, the CDR3 reads TGTGCCAGCAGGGGGACAGGGCTCACTGAAGCTTTCTTT. Encoded protein: CASRGTGLTEAFF.

This chain connects TRBV29-1 to TRBJ1-1; possible D gene TRBD1, 6 bases. The CDR3 runs 12 residues. The germline gives CDR1 SQVTM, CDR2 ANQGSEA. V was shortened by 6 bases and J by 6 bases, with 14 bases between the two germline ends. The CDR3 nucleotides are TGCAGCGTACTAACACAGGGCTCTGAAGCTTTCTTT. Its translation is CSVLTQGSEAFF.

The chain links TRBV13 to TRBJ1-1; 7 bases map to TRBD1. The V gene end was trimmed by 0 bases and the J gene end by 1 base; junction bases not matched to a gene: 5. This CDR3 is 16 amino acids long. CDR1 and CDR2 from the germline V gene are PRHDT and FYEKMQ (reference sequence). The chain's CDR3 is CASSLGGGWENTEAFF. The CDR3 DNA reads TGTGCCAGCAGCTTAGGAGGGGGCTGGGAGAACACTGAAGCTTTCTTT.

The chain joins TRBV6-1 to TRBJ1-5; the D gene is possibly TRBD1 (5 bases). Germline V gene lookup returns CDR1 MNHNS and CDR2 SASEGT. CDR3 length: 14 amino acids. With 2 bases removed from V and 4 bases from J, the gap between germline ends came to 9 bases. CDR3 sequence reads: CASSERGLNQPQHF. The CDR3 nucleotides read TGTGCCAGCAGTGAAAGGGGTTTGAATCAGCCCCAGCATTTT.

The gene calls are TRBV29-1 and TRBJ2-7; 8 positions match TRBD1. CDR3 length equals 13 residues. Germline V CDR1 and CDR2: SQVTM, ANQGSEA. After removal of 4 bases from V and 7 bases from J, the junction contained 9 bases not matched to a gene. The CDR3 DNA reads as TGCAGCGTTGGAACAGGGGGTTTGGGTGAGCAGTACTTC. Translation gives CSVGTGGLGEQYF.

This chain joins TRBV4-2 and TRBJ1-1; D may be TRBD1 (5 bases). This CDR3 region has 15 residues. V was trimmed by 1 base and J by 11 bases, leaving 20 bases between them. Germline CDR1 reads LGHNA; CDR2 reads YNFKEQ. This CDR3 is CASSQVNLGGLSAFF. In nucleotides, the CDR3 is TGTGCCAGCAGCCAAGTAAATTTGGGGGGACTGAGCGCTTTCTTT.

CDR3 loop: CASRGDGYTF. CDR3 sequence (DNA): TGTGCCAGCAGGGGCGATGGCTACACCTTC. V and J are TRBV2 and TRBJ1-2; unclear D gene. Germline CDR1 is SNHLY and CDR2 is FYNNEI. The CDR3 spans 10 residues. V lost 6 bases, J lost 6 bases, and 5 bases lay in between.

The genes are TRBV12-5 and TRBJ1-2; the match to TRBD1 covers 10 bases. Trimming removed 5 bases from V and 1 base from J; junction bases left unmatched: 4. This CDR3 is 15 amino acids long. Germline assignment: CDR1 LGHNT and CDR2 FRNRAP. The CDR3 bases are TGTGCTAGTGGTCTCGGGACAGGGGTTAACTATGGCTACACCTTC. It yields the protein CASGLGTGVNYGYTF.

The chain combines TRBV10-3 with TRBJ2-7; 9 bases fit TRBD1. The junction had 6 bases not matched to a gene; V was cut back by 8 bases and J by 4 bases. The CDR3 covers 13 residues. Germline values: CDR1 ENHRY, CDR2 SYGVKD. The CDR3 nucleotides are TGTGCCATCTCAGGACAGGGGTTGTACGAGCAGTACTTC. Its translation: CAISGQGLYEQYF.